Shown below are 27 T cell receptor beta chains from a single sample sequenced in a study of cytomegalovirus exposure and HLA in healthy donors. Sequencing was performed with immunoSEQ multiplex PCR; in TCRdb, only in-frame clones are kept and a portion is missing. The table shows 150,000 to 180,000 clones, with approximately 86% occurring only once. The specimen sequenced was PBMCs. The receptor source for this set is a man between 18 and 29 years old in good health and CMV-seropositive.

The chain joins TRBV15 to TRBJ1-4, with 8 bases matching TRBD1. With 0 bases clipped from V and 8 bases from J, the junction kept 5 bases outside the gene matches. The CDR3 runs 15 residues. CDR1 and CDR2 (germline): LNHNV, YYDKDF (reference sequence). The CDR3 is CATSRDGQGGEKLFF. The CDR3 region has the DNA TGTGCCACCAGCAGAGATGGACAGGGCGGGGAAAAACTGTTTTTT.

The chain employs TRBV7-6 and TRBJ2-2, with TRBD2 identical over 7 bases. Germline-derived CDR1 and CDR2 are SGHVS and FNYEAQ. The CDR3 spans 16 residues. With 4 bases clipped from V and 4 bases from J, the junction kept 9 bases outside the gene matches. For the CDR3, the DNA is TGTGCCAGCAGCTCCTCTGGGCGGGAGATCACCGGGGAGCTGTTTTTT. This gives the protein CASSSSGREITGELFF.

The chain is built from TRBV6-6 and TRBJ2-1, with TRBD1 as a possible D gene (5 bases). There are 14 residues in the CDR3. V lost 6 bases and J lost 5, with 14 bases in between. In germline, CDR1 is MNHNY, CDR2 SVGAGI (reference sequence). The CDR3 sequence: CASRGASSNNEQFF. CDR3 DNA: TGTGCCAGCAGAGGGGCTTCATCCAACAATGAGCAGTTCTTC.

This clone was observed a single time. The rearrangement links TRBV7-2 to TRBJ2-5, with 8 bases that match TRBD2. Germline V CDR1 and CDR2: SGHTA, FQGNSA. This CDR3 spans 16 amino acids. Losses at the gene ends were 5 bases for V and 5 bases for J; bases not matched to a gene: 13. The CDR3 loop is CASSRRAGALGETQYF. The CDR3 DNA follows: TGTGCCAGCAGCCGCCGAGCGGGAGCCCTTGGGGAGACCCAGTACTTC.

The CDR3 bases are TGTGCCTGGAGTTCGGGAAGGGCCCAGTACTTC. It codes for CAWSSGRAQYF. The chain recombines TRBV30 with TRBJ2-5; weak D call: TRBD2 (5 bases). Germline V CDR1 and CDR2: GTSNPN, SVGIG (reference sequence). V lost 2 bases and J 9 bases, leaving 10 bases between the germline ends. This CDR3 is built from 11 residues.

The rearrangement links TRBV7-8 to TRBJ2-1; 14 positions match TRBD2. Germline trimming cut 1 base from V and 1 base from J; bases unmatched to any gene: 6. The germline V gene encodes CDR1 SGHVS and CDR2 FQNEAQ. The CDR3 extends over 19 amino acids. In nucleotides, the CDR3 is TGTGCCAGCAGCTTAGTGGGACTAGCGGGGGTGGGTTCCTACAATGAGCAGTTCTTC. Translating gives CASSLVGLAGVGSYNEQFF.

This clone was observed a handful of times. The chain is built from TRBV29-1 and TRBJ2-7; a possible D gene is TRBD1 (6 bases). The V end lost 3 bases, the J end lost 6 bases, and 12 bases lay between the germline ends. Germline CDR1 and CDR2: SQVTM and ANQGSEA. This CDR3 region has 12 residues. The CDR3, as DNA: TGCAGCGTTGATAACAGGGTTGGCGAGCAGTACTTC. It translates to CSVDNRVGEQYF.

This chain uses TRBV9 with TRBJ2-2, with 10 bases lining up with TRBD1. With 3 bases clipped from V and 1 base from J, the junction kept 6 bases outside the gene matches. The germline CDR1 and CDR2 sequences are SGDLS and YYNGEE. The CDR3 covers 17 residues. CDR3 DNA sequence: TGTGCCAGCAGCGACCGGCGGGACAGGGGGAACACCGGGGAGCTGTTTTTT. This gives the protein CASSDRRDRGNTGELFF.

The V call is TRBV19, the J call TRBJ2-6; D is uncertain. CDR3 size: 15 residues. V gave up 3 bases and J gave up 2 bases, with 8 bases separating them. CDR1 is LNHDA, CDR2 SQIVND, per germline (reference sequence). The CDR3 DNA follows: TGTGCCAGTAGTATCGTCCAGACTGGGGCCAACGTCCTGACTTTC. Encoded protein: CASSIVQTGANVLTF.

V usage is TRBV4-1 and J usage is TRBJ1-3, with D possibly matching TRBD1 (6 bases). CDR1 and CDR2 from the germline V gene are MGHRA and YSYEKL. V gave up 0 bases and J gave up 0 bases, with 9 bases separating them. There are 16 residues in the CDR3. The CDR3 is CASSQEVQGSGNTIYF. The CDR3 coding sequence is TGCGCCAGCAGCCAAGAGGTACAGGGCTCTGGAAACACCATATATTTT.

This chain links TRBV25-1 with TRBJ1-1, with 10 bases identical to TRBD1. J was trimmed by 11 bases and V by 4 bases; bases with no gene match: 4. The CDR3 extends over 12 amino acids. In germline, CDR1 is MGHDK, CDR2 SYGVNS. CDR3 bases: TGTGCCAGCAGTGGCCAGGACAGGGGGGCTTTCTTT. Its translation is CASSGQDRGAFF.

The chain uses TRBV12-5 and TRBJ2-2, with 12 bases fitting TRBD1. The germline V gene has CDR1 LGHNT and CDR2 FRNRAP. V shed 1 base and J 5 bases; nucleotides not matched to a gene: 2. The CDR3 consists of 16 residues. CDR3 protein: CASGLGDRGPTGELFF. For the CDR3, the DNA is TGTGCTAGTGGTTTGGGGGACAGGGGGCCGACCGGGGAGCTGTTTTTT.

The genes are TRBV14 and TRBJ2-7; TRBD1 matches 7 bases. J gave up 0 bases and V 4 bases, and 9 bases lay outside the gene matches. CDR1 is SGHDN and CDR2 is FVKESK in the germline V gene. The length of the CDR3 is 16 residues. CDR3 sequence (DNA): TGTGCCAGCAGCCGCCCCCGAGGGACAGCCTCCTACGAGCAGTACTTC. Translation gives CASSRPRGTASYEQYF.

This rearrangement joins TRBV29-1 to TRBJ2-2; TRBD2 matches 9 bases. The CDR3 length is 14 residues. V was clipped by 7 bases and J by 2 bases; unmatched bases: 5. Germline V gene sequence: CDR1 SQVTM, CDR2 ANQGSEA. CDR3 DNA: TGCAGCGCCAGCGGGGGGATTAACACCGGGGAGCTGTTTTTT. It translates to CSASGGINTGELFF.

V is TRBV19 and J is TRBJ1-5; D possibly corresponds to TRBD1 (5 bases). Trimming pared 8 bases from V and 0 bases from J, leaving 11 bases between. The CDR3 contains 14 residues. Germline values: CDR1 LNHDA, CDR2 SQIVND (reference sequence). The CDR3, as DNA: TGTGCCAGTGGGAGGGGATATAGCAATCAGCCCCAGCATTTT. Protein sequence: CASGRGYSNQPQHF.

The chain links TRBV4-1 to TRBJ2-7; 7 nucleotides line up with TRBD1. With V trimmed by 1 base and J by 3 bases, 9 bases remained unmatched. CDR1 and CDR2 (germline): MGHRA, YSYEKL. There are 16 residues in the CDR3. CDR3 nucleotides: TGCGCCAGCAGCCAAGTATACGGGACAGACTACTACGAGCAGTACTTC. Encoded protein: CASSQVYGTDYYEQYF.

The table lists this clone with a count of one. The V and J genes are TRBV6-1 and TRBJ2-7; TRBD1 matches at 8 bases. The CDR3 is 13 residues long. Germline V lookup: CDR1 MNHNS, CDR2 SASEGT. V was pared by 4 bases and J by 2 bases, with 1 base of the junction left unmatched. CDR3 sequence: CASSARGPYEQYF. In DNA form, the CDR3 reads TGTGCCAGCAGTGCCAGGGGGCCCTACGAGCAGTACTTC.

The gene calls are TRBV19 and TRBJ2-7; 10 bases map to TRBD2. Looked up from germline, CDR1 is LNHDA and CDR2 is SQIVND (reference sequence). The length of the CDR3 is 14 residues. With V trimmed by 3 bases and J by 3 bases, 2 bases remained unmatched. The CDR3 nucleotides read TGTGCCAGTAGTATGAGGACTAGCGGCTACGAGCAGTACTTC. Translating gives CASSMRTSGYEQYF.

This clone was recorded a few times. This chain joins TRBV29-1 and TRBJ1-5, with 7 bases that match TRBD1. Germline V lookup: CDR1 SQVTM, CDR2 ANQGSEA. This CDR3 spans 15 amino acids. The trim removed 7 bases at V and 0 bases at J, leaving 9 bases unmatched. The CDR3 region is CSARTGASSNQPQHF. For the CDR3, the DNA is TGCAGCGCCCGAACAGGGGCCTCTAGCAATCAGCCCCAGCATTTT.

This rearrangement joins TRBV7-2 to TRBJ2-2; 12 bases line up with TRBD1. CDR3 length: 15 amino acids. The germline gives CDR1 SGHTA, CDR2 FQGNSA. V lost 8 bases and J lost 6; bases outside the gene matches: 7. The CDR3 region is CASARDRGQSGELFF. The CDR3 coding sequence is TGTGCCAGCGCCCGGGACAGGGGGCAATCCGGGGAGCTGTTTTTT.

The chain recombines TRBV2 with TRBJ2-3, with TRBD2 as a possible D gene (5 bases). The V and J ends lost 6 bases and 2 bases respectively, with 21 bases between them. Germline CDR1 is SNHLY and CDR2 is FYNNEI. The CDR3 is 17 amino acids. The CDR3 sequence: CASSYNWTIGNTDTQYF. The DNA for the CDR3 is TGTGCCAGCAGCTACAATTGGACGATCGGGAACACAGATACGCAGTATTTT.

The chain has TRBV4-3 and TRBJ2-2; D might be TRBD2 (5 bases). The germline CDR1 and CDR2 sequences are LGHNA and YSLEER. V was pared by 6 bases and J by 0 bases, with 14 bases between. CDR3 length equals 16 residues. The CDR3: CASRLSSLTNTGELFF. For the CDR3, the DNA is TGCGCCAGCAGACTTTCTAGCCTAACGAACACCGGGGAGCTGTTTTTT.

The J gene is TRBJ1-2, the V gene TRBV6-1, with a weak D call TRBD1 (5 bases). V was shortened by 6 bases and J by 4 bases, with 18 bases between the two germline ends. CDR1 is MNHNS and CDR2 is SASEGT in the germline V gene. This CDR3 region has 15 residues. Here the CDR3 DNA reads TGTGCCAGCAGAGCAACCGACAGACTCACCTATGGCTACACCTTC. It encodes CASRATDRLTYGYTF.

The rearrangement joins TRBV18 to TRBJ1-5, with 7 positions matching TRBD1. CDR1 is KGHSH, CDR2 LQKENI, per germline. The CDR3 totals 13 residues. The V gene end was trimmed by 1 base and the J gene end by 7 bases; junction bases not matched to a gene: 1. This chain's CDR3 is CASSPQGAQPQHF. As DNA, the CDR3 is TGTGCCAGCTCACCACAGGGGGCCCAGCCCCAGCATTTT.

The J gene is TRBJ2-1, the V gene TRBV2; the D gene is possibly TRBD2 (6 bases). This CDR3 region has 14 residues. Germline loops: CDR1 SNHLY, CDR2 FYNNEI. V was cut by 4 bases and J by 5 bases, with 12 bases left in between. The CDR3 here is CASSAGARDNEQFF. DNA for the CDR3: TGTGCCAGCAGTGCGGGAGCTCGGGACAATGAGCAGTTCTTC.

There are a few counts of this clone. V and J are TRBV29-1 and TRBJ2-7; 9 nucleotides match TRBD2. V dropped 4 bases and J dropped 4; count of bases not matched to a gene: 5. Germline CDR1 SQVTM, CDR2 ANQGSEA. The CDR3 covers 13 residues. The CDR3 DNA is TGCAGCGTTGGGACTAGCGAGATTTACGAGCAGTACTTC. This encodes CSVGTSEIYEQYF.

The chain joins TRBV30 to TRBJ1-2; no reliable D call. The V end was cut by 0 bases, the J end by 2 bases, with 7 bases between. CDR3 size: 13 residues. CDR1 and CDR2 from the germline V gene are GTSNPN and SVGIG (reference sequence). CDR3 sequence (DNA): TGTGCCTGGAGTGTACAGTCCAACTATGGCTACACCTTC. Translating it yields CAWSVQSNYGYTF.